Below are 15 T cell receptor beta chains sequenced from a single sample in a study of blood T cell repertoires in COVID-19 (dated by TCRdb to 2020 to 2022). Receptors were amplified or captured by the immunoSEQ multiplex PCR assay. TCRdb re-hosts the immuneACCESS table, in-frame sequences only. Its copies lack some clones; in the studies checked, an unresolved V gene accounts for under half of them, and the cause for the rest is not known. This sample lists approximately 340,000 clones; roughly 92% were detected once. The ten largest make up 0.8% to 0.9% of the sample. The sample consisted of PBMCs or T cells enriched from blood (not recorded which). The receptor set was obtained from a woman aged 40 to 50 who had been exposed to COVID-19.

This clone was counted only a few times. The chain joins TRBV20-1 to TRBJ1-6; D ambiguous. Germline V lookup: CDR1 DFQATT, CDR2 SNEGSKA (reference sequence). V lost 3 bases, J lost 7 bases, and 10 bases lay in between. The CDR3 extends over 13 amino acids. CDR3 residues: CSASYSINSPLHF. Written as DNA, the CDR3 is TGCAGTGCTAGTTACTCGATAAATTCACCCCTCCACTTT.

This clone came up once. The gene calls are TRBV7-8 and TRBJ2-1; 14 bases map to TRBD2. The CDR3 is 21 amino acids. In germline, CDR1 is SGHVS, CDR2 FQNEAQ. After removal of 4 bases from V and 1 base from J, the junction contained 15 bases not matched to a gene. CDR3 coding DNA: TGTGCCAGCAGCTCCCTTACCCTCTTCGGGACTAGCGGGAGTTCCTACAATGAGCAGTTCTTC. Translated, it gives CASSSLTLFGTSGSSYNEQFF.

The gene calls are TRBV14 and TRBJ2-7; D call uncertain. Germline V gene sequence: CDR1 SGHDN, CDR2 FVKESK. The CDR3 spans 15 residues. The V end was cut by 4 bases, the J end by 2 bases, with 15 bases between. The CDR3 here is CASSRDVGSTYEQYF. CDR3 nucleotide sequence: TGTGCCAGCAGCCGAGACGTCGGTAGTACCTACGAGCAGTACTTC.

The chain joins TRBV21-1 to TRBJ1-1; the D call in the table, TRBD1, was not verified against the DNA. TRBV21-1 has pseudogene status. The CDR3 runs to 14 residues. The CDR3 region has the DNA TGTGCCAGCAGCAGGACAGTCATGAACACTGAAGCTTTCTTT. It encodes CASSRTVMNTEAFF.

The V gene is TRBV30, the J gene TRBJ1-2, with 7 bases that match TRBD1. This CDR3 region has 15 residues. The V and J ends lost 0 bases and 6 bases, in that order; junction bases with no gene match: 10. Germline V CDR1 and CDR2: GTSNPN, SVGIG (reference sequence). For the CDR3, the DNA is TGTGCCTGGAGTGTCTTATCAGGGGGGCCGAATGGCTACACCTTC. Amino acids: CAWSVLSGGPNGYTF. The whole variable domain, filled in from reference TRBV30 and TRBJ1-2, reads SQTIHQWPATLVQPVGSPLSLECTVEGTSNPNLYWYRQAAGRGLQLLFYSVGIGQISSEVPQNLSASRPQDRQFILSSKKLLLSDSGFYLCAWSVLSGGPNGYTFGSGTRLTVV.

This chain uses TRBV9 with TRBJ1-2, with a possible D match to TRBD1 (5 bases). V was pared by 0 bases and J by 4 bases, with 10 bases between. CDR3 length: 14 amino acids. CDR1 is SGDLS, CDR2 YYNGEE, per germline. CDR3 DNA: TGTGCCAGCAGCGTAGCGGCAGGGTCCTATGGCTACACCTTC. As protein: CASSVAAGSYGYTF. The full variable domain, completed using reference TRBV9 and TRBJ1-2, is DSGVTQTPKHLITATGQRVTLRCSPRSGDLSVYWYQQSLDQGLQFLIQYYNGEERAKGNILERFSAQQFPDLHSELNLSSLELGDSALYFCASSVAAGSYGYTFGSGTRLTVV.

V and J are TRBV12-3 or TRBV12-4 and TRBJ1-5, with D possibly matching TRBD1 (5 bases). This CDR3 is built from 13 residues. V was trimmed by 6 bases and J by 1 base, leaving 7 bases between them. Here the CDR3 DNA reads TGTGCCAGCAGACAGGACAGCAATCAGCCCCAGCATTTT. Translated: CASRQDSNQPQHF.

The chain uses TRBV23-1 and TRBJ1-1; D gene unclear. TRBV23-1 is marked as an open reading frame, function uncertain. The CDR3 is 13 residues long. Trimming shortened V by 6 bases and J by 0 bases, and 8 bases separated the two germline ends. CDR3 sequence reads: CASRPRMNTEAFF. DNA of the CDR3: TGCGCCAGCAGACCCAGGATGAACACTGAAGCTTTCTTT.

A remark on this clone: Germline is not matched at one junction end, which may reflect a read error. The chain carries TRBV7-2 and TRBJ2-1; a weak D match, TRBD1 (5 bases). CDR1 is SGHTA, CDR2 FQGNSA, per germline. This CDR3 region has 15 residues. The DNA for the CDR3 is TGTGCCAGCAGTTTAGCCCAGGGTACCTACAATGAGCAGTTCTTC. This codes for CASSLAQGTYNEQFF.

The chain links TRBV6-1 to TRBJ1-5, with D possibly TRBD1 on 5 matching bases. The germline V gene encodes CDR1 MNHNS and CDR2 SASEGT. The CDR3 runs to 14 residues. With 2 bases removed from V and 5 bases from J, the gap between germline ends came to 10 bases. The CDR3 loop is CASSESGGYQPQHF. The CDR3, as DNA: TGTGCCAGCAGTGAATCCGGGGGATATCAGCCCCAGCATTTT.

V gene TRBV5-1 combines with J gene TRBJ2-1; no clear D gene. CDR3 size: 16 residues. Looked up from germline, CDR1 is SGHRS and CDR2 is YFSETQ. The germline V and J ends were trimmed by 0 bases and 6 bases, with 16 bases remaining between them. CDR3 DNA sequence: TGCGCCAGCAGCTTGGAACGGGTTTCCTTATTCAATGAGCAGTTCTTC. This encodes CASSLERVSLFNEQFF.

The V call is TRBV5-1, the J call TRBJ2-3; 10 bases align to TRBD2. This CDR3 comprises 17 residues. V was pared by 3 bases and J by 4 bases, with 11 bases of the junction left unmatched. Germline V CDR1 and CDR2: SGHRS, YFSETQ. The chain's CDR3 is CASSYTPAGGPSDTQYF. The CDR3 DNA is TGCGCCAGCAGCTATACCCCAGCGGGAGGGCCCTCAGATACGCAGTATTTT.

This CDR3 is CASSLGPTGPREGYTF. In DNA form, the CDR3 reads TGTGCCAGCAGCTTAGGCCCAACAGGGCCCCGGGAAGGCTACACCTTC. This sequence joins TRBV13 and TRBJ1-2, with a possible D match to TRBD1 (6 bases). This CDR3 spans 16 amino acids. Trimming removed 0 bases from V and 8 bases from J, with 19 bases in between. Germline V gene sequence: CDR1 PRHDT, CDR2 FYEKMQ (reference sequence).

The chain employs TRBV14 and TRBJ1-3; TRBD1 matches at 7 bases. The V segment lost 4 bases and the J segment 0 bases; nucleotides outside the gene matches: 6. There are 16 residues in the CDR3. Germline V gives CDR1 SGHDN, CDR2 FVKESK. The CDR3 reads CASSPGDRSSGNTIYF. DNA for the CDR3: TGTGCCAGCAGCCCCGGGGACAGATCCTCTGGAAACACCATATATTTT. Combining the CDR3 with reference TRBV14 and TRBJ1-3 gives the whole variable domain EAGVTQFPSHSVIEKGQTVTLRCDPISGHDNLYWYRRVMGKEIKFLLHFVKESKQDESGMPNNRFLAERTGGTYSTLKVQPAELEDSGVYFCASSPGDRSSGNTIYFGEGSWLTVV.

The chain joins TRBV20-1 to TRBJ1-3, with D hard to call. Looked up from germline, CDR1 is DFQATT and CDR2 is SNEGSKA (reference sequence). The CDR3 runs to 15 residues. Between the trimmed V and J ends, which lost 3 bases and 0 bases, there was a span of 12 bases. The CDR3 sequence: CSASRGADSGNTIYF. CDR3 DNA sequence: TGCAGTGCTAGTAGAGGTGCAGACTCTGGAAACACCATATATTTT.